The next 21 T cell receptor beta chains were all read from a single sample in a study of T cell responses to AZD1222 COVID-19 vaccine. Some clones are missing from TCRdb's copy, which holds only in-frame ones; the method was immunoSEQ multiplex PCR. The table records some 120,000 clones, roughly 88% of them present only once. Sample: peripheral blood, taken on day 0 of MenACWY control vaccination. These receptors all stem from an adult in good health.

The CDR3, as DNA: TGTGCCAGTAGCGGTGTCTCTGGAAACACCATATATTTT. Its protein is CASSGVSGNTIYF. The chain has TRBV19 and TRBJ1-3; D gene ambiguous. The CDR3 runs to 13 residues. The germline V gene encodes CDR1 LNHDA and CDR2 SQIVND (reference sequence). The V gene lost 6 bases and the J gene lost 0 bases, with 6 bases spanning the gap.

The V gene is TRBV6-5, the J gene TRBJ1-1; 7 bases line up with TRBD1. V shed 6 bases and J 3 bases; nucleotides not matched to a gene: 10. CDR1 MNHEY and CDR2 SVGAGI come from the germline V gene. This CDR3 region has 15 residues. CDR3 sequence: CASRYRGTGDTEAFF. The CDR3 DNA follows: TGTGCCAGCAGGTACAGGGGTACAGGGGACACTGAAGCTTTCTTT.

The genes are TRBV28 and TRBJ2-7; D is ambiguous. CDR1 is MDHEN and CDR2 is SYDVKM in the germline V gene. V shed 10 bases and J shed 1 base, with 20 bases lying between them. The CDR3 contains 15 residues. CDR3 in DNA: TGTGCCACAGGCTCCGGGTCCAAACTTTCCTACGAGCAGTACTTC. Translation: CATGSGSKLSYEQYF.

V gene TRBV4-3 combines with J gene TRBJ2-2; D remains unclear. V was cut by 0 bases and J by 6 bases, with 8 bases left in between. CDR1 and CDR2 (germline): LGHNA, YSLEER. CDR3 size: 14 residues. The CDR3 DNA sequence: TGCGCCAGCAGCCAAGATTTGGCAGCCGGGGAGCTGTTTTTT. Its translation is CASSQDLAAGELFF.

This clone was observed once. V is TRBV5-6 and J is TRBJ1-1; a weak D match, TRBD1 (5 bases). Germline loops: CDR1 SGHDT, CDR2 YYEEEE. Trimming removed 1 base at V and 7 bases at J, with 17 bases between. The CDR3 runs 15 residues. CDR3 residues: CASSLPTGLYSEAFF. CDR3 nucleotide sequence: TGTGCCAGCAGCTTGCCAACGGGACTCTATAGTGAAGCTTTCTTT.

This chain uses TRBV2 with TRBJ1-4; TRBD1 matches 7 bases. With 5 bases clipped from V and 4 bases from J, the junction kept 4 bases outside the gene matches. Germline V CDR1 and CDR2: SNHLY, FYNNEI. CDR3 length: 14 residues. The CDR3 DNA is TGTGCCAGCAGTCAACAGGGGAATAATGAAAAACTGTTTTTT. Translated: CASSQQGNNEKLFF.

The J gene is TRBJ2-1, the V gene TRBV29-1, with 9 nucleotides matching TRBD1. CDR3 length equals 15 residues. CDR1 SQVTM and CDR2 ANQGSEA come from the germline V gene. Losses at the gene ends were 3 bases for V and 6 bases for J; bases not matched to a gene: 9. In DNA form, the CDR3 reads TGCAGCGTTGAGGGAACCGGGACAGGGTCCAATGAGCAGTTCTTC. It encodes CSVEGTGTGSNEQFF.

This clone showed up just a few times. V usage is TRBV12-3 or TRBV12-4 and J usage is TRBJ2-3; 7 bases line up with TRBD2. The ends lost 6 bases at V and 6 bases at J; junction bases unmatched: 3. The CDR3 spans 12 residues. The CDR3 is CASSLRGDTQYF. As DNA, the CDR3 is TGTGCCAGCAGCTTGCGGGGGGATACGCAGTATTTT.

The chain links TRBV12-3 or TRBV12-4 to TRBJ1-1; maybe TRBD1 (5 bases). The V end lost 7 bases, the J end lost 3 bases, and 12 bases lay between the germline ends. This CDR3 has 13 residues. Here the CDR3 reads CASILGGYTEAFF. The CDR3 DNA sequence: TGTGCCAGCATCCTGGGGGGTTACACTGAAGCTTTCTTT.

This rearrangement joins TRBV15 to TRBJ2-3; TRBD1 matches 12 bases. With V trimmed by 3 bases and J by 2 bases, 3 bases remained unmatched. Germline V gene lookup returns CDR1 LNHNV and CDR2 YYDKDF (reference sequence). This CDR3 is built from 16 residues. The DNA of the CDR3 is TGTGCCACCAGCAGGGGACAGGGGGCGAACACAGATACGCAGTATTTT. This translates into CATSRGQGANTDTQYF.

V is TRBV7-2 and J is TRBJ1-1, with 7 bases identical to TRBD1. V lost 1 base and J lost 1; bases outside the gene matches: 3. Germline assignment: CDR1 SGHTA and CDR2 FQGNSA. This CDR3 spans 15 amino acids. The CDR3 loop is CASSLGGQRNTEAFF. The DNA for the CDR3 is TGTGCCAGCAGCTTAGGGGGACAGAGGAACACTGAAGCTTTCTTT.

The genes are TRBV15 and TRBJ2-5; 12 positions match TRBD2. Germline CDR1 is LNHNV and CDR2 is YYDKDF (reference sequence). J lost 0 bases, V lost 5 bases, and 4 bases had no gene match. The CDR3 totals 16 residues. CDR3 in amino acids: CATSPRTSGNQETQYF. The CDR3 DNA sequence: TGTGCCACCAGCCCCCGGACTAGCGGGAACCAAGAGACCCAGTACTTC.

The chain has TRBV5-4 and TRBJ2-1; TRBD2 matches 7 bases. The germline V gene has CDR1 SGHNT and CDR2 YYREEE (reference sequence). Losses at the gene ends were 0 bases for V and 0 bases for J; bases not matched to a gene: 3. CDR3 length: 16 amino acids. The CDR3 bases are TGTGCCAGCAGCTTGGCCGCTAGCGGCTCCTACAATGAGCAGTTCTTC. It is translated as CASSLAASGSYNEQFF.

The CDR3 coding sequence is TGTGCCAGCAGTGCCCGACTAGGGGGTGAGCAGTACGTC. Protein product: CASSARLGGEQYV. J is TRBJ2-7 and V is TRBV12-3 or TRBV12-4; D is possibly TRBD1 or TRBD2 (6 bases each). V was shortened by 5 bases and J by 7 bases, with 15 bases between the two germline ends. CDR3 length equals 13 residues.

V usage is TRBV27 and J usage is TRBJ1-1; D gene ambiguous. Germline V gene lookup returns CDR1 MNHEY and CDR2 SMNVEV (reference sequence). This CDR3 is built from 14 residues. V was cut by 3 bases and J by 0 bases, with 8 bases left in between. CDR3 in amino acids: CASSFGEMNTEAFF. The CDR3 DNA sequence: TGTGCCAGCAGTTTCGGGGAGATGAACACTGAAGCTTTCTTT.

This clone was recorded only once. The chain combines TRBV3-1 (or the pseudogene TRBV3-2) with TRBJ1-1, with D unresolved. V was shortened by 0 bases and J by 4 bases, with 15 bases between the two germline ends. Germline CDR1 and CDR2: LGHDT and YNNKEL (reference sequence). CDR3 length equals 16 residues. This CDR3 reads CASSQEFLPYATEAFF. As DNA, the CDR3 is TGTGCCAGCAGCCAAGAATTCCTCCCCTATGCCACTGAAGCTTTCTTT.

For the CDR3, the DNA is TGTCTCAGCTCTCAGGGAAGGAACTATGGCTACACCTTC. It encodes CLSSQGRNYGYTF. The J gene is TRBJ1-2, the V gene TRBV6-5, with D tentatively TRBD1 (5 bases). Germline V lookup: CDR1 MNHEY, CDR2 SVGAGI. The CDR3 is made up of 13 amino acids.

The rearrangement uses TRBV28 and TRBJ1-4; 7 bases match TRBD1. The germline V gene has CDR1 MDHEN and CDR2 SYDVKM. The CDR3 runs to 17 residues. J gave up 0 bases and V 1 base, and 5 bases lay outside the gene matches. The CDR3 bases are TGTGCCAGCAGTTTATCCGGACAGGAGGCAACTAATGAAAAACTGTTTTTT. Amino acids: CASSLSGQEATNEKLFF.

DNA of the CDR3: TGTGCTAGTGGCGATACCGGGACAGGACGTAATGAGCAGTTCTTC. This sequence encodes CASGDTGTGRNEQFF. The chain has TRBV12-5 and TRBJ2-1, with 8 bases aligning to TRBD1. The CDR3 contains 15 residues. Germline V lookup: CDR1 LGHNT, CDR2 FRNRAP. V lost 6 bases and J lost 7; bases outside the gene matches: 11.

The chain carries TRBV5-1 and TRBJ1-6, with no clear D. The germline gives CDR1 SGHRS, CDR2 YFSETQ. CDR3 size: 19 residues. V was shortened by 0 bases and J by 5 bases, with 21 bases between the two germline ends. CDR3 amino acids: CASSLEPPYGSIDNSPLHF. Here the CDR3 DNA reads TGCGCCAGCAGCTTGGAGCCCCCCTACGGCAGTATAGATAATTCACCCCTCCACTTT. The full variable domain, completed using reference TRBV5-1 and TRBJ1-6, is KAGVTQTPRYLIKTRGQQVTLSCSPISGHRSVSWYQQTPGQGLQFLFEYFSETQRNKGNFPGRFSGRQFSNSRSEMNVSTLELGDSALYLCASSLEPPYGSIDNSPLHFGNGTRLTVT.

A word on this clone: The identical CDR3 is also encoded by other nucleotide sequences in the sample. The gene calls are TRBV5-1 and TRBJ2-7; no clear D gene. CDR1 and CDR2 from the germline V gene are SGHRS and YFSETQ. V lost 0 bases, J lost 4 bases, and 8 bases lay in between. The CDR3 runs 13 residues. In nucleotides, the CDR3 is TGCGCCAGCAGCTTGGGGGTGGGATACGAGCAGTACGTC. It encodes CASSLGVGYEQYV.